Shown below are 4 T cell receptor beta chains from a single sample sequenced in a study of post-analysis software for immune sequencing data. Study-level findings and limits: Patients used a few TRBV segments, including TRBV5-6, TRBV5-1 and TRBV20-1, more often than controls.

TCR beta libraries were prepared from cDNA with unique molecular identifiers. TCRdb fed the PCR reads into MiXCR, producing one record per CDR3 protein. The repertoire holds a few hundred thousand distinct CDR3 sequences, 30% to 45% seen once, with 4% to 6% in the top ten. Their specific antigens are unknown. The sequenced sample was blood. Receptor source: a girl aged 10-17 years with multiple sclerosis.

For this clonotype: Germline is not matched at one junction end, which may reflect a read error. The chain joins TRBV7-3 to TRBJ2-1, with D maybe TRBD1 (6 bases). The CDR3 covers 14 residues. The germline CDR1 and CDR2 sequences are SGHTA and FQGTGA. In nucleotides, the CDR3 is TGTGTCAGCAGCTTAGGGGGTGGCTACAATGAGCAGTTCTTC. Amino acids: CVSSLGGGYNEQFF.

This rearrangement joins TRBV15 to TRBJ2-1, with 10 positions matching TRBD2. The trim removed 4 bases at V and 5 bases at J, leaving 11 bases unmatched. The CDR3 consists of 17 residues. Germline lookup yields CDR1 LNHNV and CDR2 YYDKDF (reference sequence). The CDR3 DNA reads TGTGCCACCAGCACAACCACGGGACTAGCGACCCACAATGAGCAGTTCTTC. It yields the protein CATSTTTGLATHNEQFF.

The rearrangement uses TRBV10-3 and TRBJ2-2; D may be TRBD2 (6 bases). The V gene's germline CDR1 is ENHRY and CDR2 SYGVKD. This CDR3 spans 16 amino acids. V was cut by 3 bases and J by 0 bases, with 11 bases left in between. The CDR3 region is CAISDLANSNTGELFF. The DNA for the CDR3 is TGTGCCATCAGTGATCTAGCGAACTCGAACACCGGGGAGCTGTTTTTT.

This clonotype showed up just a few times. The V call is TRBV24-1, the J call TRBJ2-1; possible D gene TRBD1, 5 bases. CDR3 length: 14 residues. V was pared by 7 bases and J by 0 bases, with 9 bases between. The germline CDR1 and CDR2 sequences are KGHDR and SFDVKD. CDR3 sequence: CATSRQPSYNEQFF. In nucleotides, the CDR3 is TGTGCCACCAGCCGACAGCCCTCCTACAATGAGCAGTTCTTC.